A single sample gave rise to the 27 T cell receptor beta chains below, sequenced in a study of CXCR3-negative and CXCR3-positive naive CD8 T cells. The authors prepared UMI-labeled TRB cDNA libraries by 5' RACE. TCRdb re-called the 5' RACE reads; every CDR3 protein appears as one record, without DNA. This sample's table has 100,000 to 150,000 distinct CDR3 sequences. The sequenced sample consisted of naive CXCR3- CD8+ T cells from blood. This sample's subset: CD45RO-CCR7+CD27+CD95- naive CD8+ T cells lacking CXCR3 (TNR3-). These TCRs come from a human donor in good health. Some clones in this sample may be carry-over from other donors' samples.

The CDR3 protein is CASSLAGGMVIEQFF. The V call is TRBV5-1, the J call TRBJ2-1; the TCRdb D gene call, TRBD1, has no DNA to confirm it. Germline values: CDR1 SGHRS, CDR2 YFSETQ. The CDR3 has 15 residues.

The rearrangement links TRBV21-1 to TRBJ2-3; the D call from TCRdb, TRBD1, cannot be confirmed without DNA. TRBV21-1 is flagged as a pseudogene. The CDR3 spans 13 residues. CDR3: CASSTPWGDTQYF.

CDR3 sequence: CASSQDRPSGRPRYF. The J gene is TRBJ2-3, the V gene TRBV14; TCRdb returns TRBD2, unconfirmable since there is no DNA. The CDR3 sequence is 15 residues long. Germline CDR1 SGHDN, CDR2 FVKESK.

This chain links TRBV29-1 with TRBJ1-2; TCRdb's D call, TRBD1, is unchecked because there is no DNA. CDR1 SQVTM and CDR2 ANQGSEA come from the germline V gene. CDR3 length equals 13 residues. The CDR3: CSARTGANYGYTF.

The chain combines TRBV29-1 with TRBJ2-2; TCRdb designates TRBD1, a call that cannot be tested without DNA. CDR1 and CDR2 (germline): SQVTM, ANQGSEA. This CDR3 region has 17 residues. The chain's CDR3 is CSVEDGGQGYGTGELFF.

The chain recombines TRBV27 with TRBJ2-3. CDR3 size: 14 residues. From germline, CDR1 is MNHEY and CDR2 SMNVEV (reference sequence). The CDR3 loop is CASSPSIIQDTQYF.

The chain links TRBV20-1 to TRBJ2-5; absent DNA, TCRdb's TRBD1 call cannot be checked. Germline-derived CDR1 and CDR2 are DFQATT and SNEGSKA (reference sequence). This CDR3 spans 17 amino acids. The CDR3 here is CSARSSGGLFLSETQYF.

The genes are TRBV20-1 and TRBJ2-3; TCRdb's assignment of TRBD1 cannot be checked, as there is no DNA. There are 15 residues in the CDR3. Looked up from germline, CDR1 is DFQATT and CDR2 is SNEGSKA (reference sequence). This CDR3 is CSARTRTDLTDTQYF.

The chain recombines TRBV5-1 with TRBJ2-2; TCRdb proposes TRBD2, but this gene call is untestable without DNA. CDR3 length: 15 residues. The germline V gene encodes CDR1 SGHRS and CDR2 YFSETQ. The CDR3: CASRGAGESTGELFF.

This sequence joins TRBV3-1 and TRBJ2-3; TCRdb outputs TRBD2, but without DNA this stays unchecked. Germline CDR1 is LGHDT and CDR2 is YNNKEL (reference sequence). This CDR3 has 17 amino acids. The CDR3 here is CASSQVGLAGVTDTQYF.

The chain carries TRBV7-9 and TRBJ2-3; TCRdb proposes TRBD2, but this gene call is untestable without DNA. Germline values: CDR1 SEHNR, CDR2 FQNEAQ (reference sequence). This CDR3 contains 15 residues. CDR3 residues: CASRGLAGTTDTQYF.

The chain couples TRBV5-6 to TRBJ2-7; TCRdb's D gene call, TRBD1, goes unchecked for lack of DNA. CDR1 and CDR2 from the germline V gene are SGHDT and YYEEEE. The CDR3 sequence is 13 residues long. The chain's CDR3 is CASSLAPGDEQYF.

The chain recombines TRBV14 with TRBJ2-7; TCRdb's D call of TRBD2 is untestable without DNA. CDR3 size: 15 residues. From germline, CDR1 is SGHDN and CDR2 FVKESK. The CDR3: CASSQDLGTEGEQYF.

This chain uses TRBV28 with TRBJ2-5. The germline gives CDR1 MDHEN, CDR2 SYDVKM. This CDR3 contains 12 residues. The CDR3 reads CATYWVGETQYF. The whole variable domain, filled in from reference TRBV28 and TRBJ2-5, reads DVKVTQSSRYLVKRTGEKVFLECVQDMDHENMFWYRQDPGLGLRLIYFSYDVKMKEKGDIPEGYSVSREKKERFSLILESASTNQTSMYLCATYWVGETQYFGPGTRLLVL.

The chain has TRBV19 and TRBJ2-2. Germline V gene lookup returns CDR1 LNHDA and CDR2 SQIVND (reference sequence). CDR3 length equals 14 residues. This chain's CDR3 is CASSIVGRSGELFF. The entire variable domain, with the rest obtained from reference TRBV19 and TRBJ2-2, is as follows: DGGITQSPKYLFRKEGQNVTLSCEQNLNHDAMYWYRQDPGQGLRLIYYSQIVNDFQKGDIAEGYSVSREKKESFPLTVTSAQKNPTAFYLCASSIVGRSGELFFGEGSRLTVL.

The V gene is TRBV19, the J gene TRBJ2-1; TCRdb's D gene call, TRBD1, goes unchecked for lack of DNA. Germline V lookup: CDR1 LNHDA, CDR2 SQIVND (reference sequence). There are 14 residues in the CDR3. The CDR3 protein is CATDPGGYYNEQFF.

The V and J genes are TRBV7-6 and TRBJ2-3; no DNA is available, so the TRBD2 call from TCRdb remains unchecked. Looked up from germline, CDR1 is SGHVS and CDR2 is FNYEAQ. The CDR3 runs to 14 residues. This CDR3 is CASSLSGGGDTQYF. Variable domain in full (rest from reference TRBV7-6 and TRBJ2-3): GAGVSQSPRYKVTKRGQDVALRCDPISGHVSLYWYRQALGQGPEFLTYFNYEAQQDKSGLPNDRFSAERPEGSISTLTIQRTEQRDSAMYRCASSLSGGGDTQYFGPGTRLTVL.

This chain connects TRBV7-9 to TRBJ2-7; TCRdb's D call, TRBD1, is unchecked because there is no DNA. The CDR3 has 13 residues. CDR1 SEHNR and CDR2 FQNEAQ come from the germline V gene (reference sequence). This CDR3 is CASSFRETYEQYF.

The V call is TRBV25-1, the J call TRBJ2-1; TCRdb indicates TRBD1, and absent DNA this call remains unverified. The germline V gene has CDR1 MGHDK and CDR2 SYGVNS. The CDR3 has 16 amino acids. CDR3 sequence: CASSGDGTGTLSEQFF.

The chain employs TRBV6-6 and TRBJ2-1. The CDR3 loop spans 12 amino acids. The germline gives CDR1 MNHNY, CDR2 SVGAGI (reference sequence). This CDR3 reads CASSFNRNEQFF.

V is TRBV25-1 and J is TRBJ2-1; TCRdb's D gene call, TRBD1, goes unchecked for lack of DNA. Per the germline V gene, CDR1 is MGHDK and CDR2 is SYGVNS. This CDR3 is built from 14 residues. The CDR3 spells CASSGWGEWNEQFF.

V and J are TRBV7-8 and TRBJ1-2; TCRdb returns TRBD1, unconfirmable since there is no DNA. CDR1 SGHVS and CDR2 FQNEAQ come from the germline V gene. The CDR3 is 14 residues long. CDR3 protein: CASSPRPDRDEPTF.

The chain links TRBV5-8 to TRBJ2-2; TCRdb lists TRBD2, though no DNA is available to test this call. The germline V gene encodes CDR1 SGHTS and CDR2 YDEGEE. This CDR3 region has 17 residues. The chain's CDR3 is CASSFGLAGRNTGELFF.

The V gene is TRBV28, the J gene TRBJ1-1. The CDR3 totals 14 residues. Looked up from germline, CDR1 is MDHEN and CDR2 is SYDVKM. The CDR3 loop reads CASSSPLAITEAFF.

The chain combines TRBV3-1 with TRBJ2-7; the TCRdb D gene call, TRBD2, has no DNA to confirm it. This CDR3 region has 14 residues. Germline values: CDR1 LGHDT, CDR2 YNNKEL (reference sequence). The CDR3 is CASSYWTNNYEQYF.

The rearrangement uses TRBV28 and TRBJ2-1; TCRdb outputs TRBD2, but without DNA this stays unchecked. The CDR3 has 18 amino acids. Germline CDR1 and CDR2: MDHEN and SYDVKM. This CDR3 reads CASSRPSASPRSYNEQFF.

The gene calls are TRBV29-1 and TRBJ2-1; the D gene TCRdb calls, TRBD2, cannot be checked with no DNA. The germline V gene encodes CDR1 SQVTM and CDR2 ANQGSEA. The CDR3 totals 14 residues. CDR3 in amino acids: CSVEGRADYNEQFF.